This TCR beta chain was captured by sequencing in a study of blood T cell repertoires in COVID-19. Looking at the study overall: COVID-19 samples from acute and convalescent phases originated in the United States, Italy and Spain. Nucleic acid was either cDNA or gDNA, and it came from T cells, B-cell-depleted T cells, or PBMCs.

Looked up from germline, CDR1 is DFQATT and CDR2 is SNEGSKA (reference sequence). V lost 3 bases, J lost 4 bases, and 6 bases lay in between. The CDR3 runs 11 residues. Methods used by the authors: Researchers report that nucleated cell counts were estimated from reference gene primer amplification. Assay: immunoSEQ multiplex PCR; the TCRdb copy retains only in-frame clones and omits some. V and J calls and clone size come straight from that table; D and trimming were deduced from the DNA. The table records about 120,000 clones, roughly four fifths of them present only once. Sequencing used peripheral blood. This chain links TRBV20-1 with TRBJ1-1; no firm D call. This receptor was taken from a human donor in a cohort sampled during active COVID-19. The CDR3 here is CSAREGTEAFF. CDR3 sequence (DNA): TGCAGTGCTAGGGAGGGCACTGAAGCTTTCTTT.